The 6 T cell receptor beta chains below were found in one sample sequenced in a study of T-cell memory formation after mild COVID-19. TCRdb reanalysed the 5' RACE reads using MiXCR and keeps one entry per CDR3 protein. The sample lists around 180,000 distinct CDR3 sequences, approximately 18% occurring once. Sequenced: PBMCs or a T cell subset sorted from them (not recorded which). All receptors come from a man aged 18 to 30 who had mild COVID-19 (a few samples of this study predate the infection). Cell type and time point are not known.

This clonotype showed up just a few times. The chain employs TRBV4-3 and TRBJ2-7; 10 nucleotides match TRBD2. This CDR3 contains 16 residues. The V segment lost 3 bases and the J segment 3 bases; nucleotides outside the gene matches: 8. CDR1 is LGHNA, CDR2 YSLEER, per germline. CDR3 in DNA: TGCGCCAGCAGCCACCAACTAGCGGGGATGATCTACGAGCAGTACTTC. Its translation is CASSHQLAGMIYEQYF.

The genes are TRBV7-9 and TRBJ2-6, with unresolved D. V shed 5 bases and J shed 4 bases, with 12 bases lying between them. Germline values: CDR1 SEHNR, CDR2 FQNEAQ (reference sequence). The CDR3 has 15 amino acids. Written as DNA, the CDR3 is TGTGCCAGCAGCCCCAGATCAGGAGGGGCCAACGTCCTGACTTTC. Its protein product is CASSPRSGGANVLTF.

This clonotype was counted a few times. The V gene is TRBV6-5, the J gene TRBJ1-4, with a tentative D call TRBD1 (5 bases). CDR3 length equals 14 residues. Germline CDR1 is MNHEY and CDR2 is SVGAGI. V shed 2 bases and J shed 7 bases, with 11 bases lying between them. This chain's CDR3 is CASSYRGDGEKLFF. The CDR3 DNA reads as TGTGCCAGCAGTTACCGGGGGGACGGTGAAAAACTGTTTTTT.

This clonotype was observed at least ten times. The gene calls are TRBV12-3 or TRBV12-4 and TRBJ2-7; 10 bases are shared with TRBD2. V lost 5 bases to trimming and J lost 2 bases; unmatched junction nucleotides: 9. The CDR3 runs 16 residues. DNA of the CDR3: TGTGCCAGCAGTCCCTCTAGCGGGGGCAATCCCTACGAGCAGTACTTC. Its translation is CASSPSSGGNPYEQYF.

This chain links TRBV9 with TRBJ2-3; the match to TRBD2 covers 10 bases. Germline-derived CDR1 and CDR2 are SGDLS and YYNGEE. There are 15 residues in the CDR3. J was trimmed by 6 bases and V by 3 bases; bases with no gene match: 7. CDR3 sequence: CASSGTSGIPDTQYF. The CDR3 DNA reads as TGTGCCAGCAGCGGTACTAGCGGGATACCTGATACGCAGTATTTT.

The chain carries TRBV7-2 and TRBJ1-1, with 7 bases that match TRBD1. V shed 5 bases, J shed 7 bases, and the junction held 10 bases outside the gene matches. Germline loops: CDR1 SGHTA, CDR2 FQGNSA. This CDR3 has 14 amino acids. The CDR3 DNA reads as TGTGCCAGCAGCCCCCGACAGGGATCGATTGAAGCTTTCTTT. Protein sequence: CASSPRQGSIEAFF.